This is a list of T cell receptor beta chains from one sample in a study of blood T cell repertoires in COVID-19. TCRdb's copy holds only in-frame clones and misses some; the assay was immunoSEQ multiplex PCR. The table records 65,000 to 85,000 clones, about 88% of them present only once. The sequencing input was peripheral blood. The source of these receptors is a human donor in a cohort sampled during active COVID-19. Each CDR3 is given with its conserved first and last residue. Each record gives: clone size, D gene, CDR3 length, V gene, J gene, CDR3 DNA, CDR3 protein. D genes are given only for firm matches. Not every row has a clone size; where given, it reads once, few, many or a size class.

-,-,17,TRBV6-6,TRBJ1-1,TGTGCCAGCAGTCGATCACGACGGACAGCTTGGAACACTGAAGCTTTCTTT,CASSRSRRTAWNTEAFF
-,TRBD2,16,TRBV7-2,TRBJ2-1,TGTGCCAGCAGCTTAATGGGCGGGGGGTCCTACAATGAGCAGTTCTTC,CASSLMGGGSYNEQFF
once,-,13,TRBV5-1,TRBJ2-5,TGCGCCAGCAGCTTGGCGCAGGGAGGGACCCAGTACTTC,CASSLAQGGTQYF
-,-,13,TRBV21-1,TRBJ1-1,TGTGCCAGCAGCAAAAGACAGAATACTGAAGCTTTCTTT,CASSKRQNTEAFF
-,-,13,TRBV27,TRBJ2-1,TGTGCCAGCAGGGGGAGCTCCTACAATGAGCAGTTCTTC,CASRGSSYNEQFF
-,TRBD1,16,TRBV6-1,TRBJ2-1,TGTGCCAGCAGTGAAGAAGGGACAGGTTTTTACAATGAGCAGTTCTTC,CASSEEGTGFYNEQFF
-,-,16,TRBV5-1,TRBJ2-1,TGCGCCAGCAGGGAGGGTAGCGGAGCCTCCTACAATGAGCAGTTCTTC,CASREGSGASYNEQFF
-,-,11,TRBV19,TRBJ1-2,TGTGCCAGTTCCTCGGGGGGCGGCTACACCTTC,CASSSGGGYTF
-,-,15,TRBV5-5,TRBJ1-1,TGTGCCAGCAGCTTGGCCCTAGACAGGAACACTGAAGCTTTCTTT,CASSLALDRNTEAFF
-,-,14,TRBV15,TRBJ2-5,TGTGCCACCAGCAGAAGGGTAGGGGAAGAGACCCAGTACTTC,CATSRRVGEETQYF
-,TRBD1,17,TRBV5-1,TRBJ2-3,TGCGCCAGCAGCCCTACCGGGACAGAGCCTGGCACAGATACGCAGTATTTT,CASSPTGTEPGTDTQYF
-,-,14,TRBV14,TRBJ2-7,TGTGCCAGCAGCCGGAACAGGCCGCCCTACGAGCAGTACTTC,CASSRNRPPYEQYF
-,-,14,TRBV6-5,TRBJ1-4,TGTGCCAGCAGCGTGACTACAACTAATGAAAAACTGTTTTTT,CASSVTTTNEKLFF
-,-,15,TRBV25-1,TRBJ2-2,TGTGCCAGCAGCCCTGGGGGGGCGCGAACCGGGGAGCTGTTTTTT,CASSPGGARTGELFF
-,TRBD1,13,TRBV4-1,TRBJ1-1,TGCGCCAGCAGCCAAGGTGACAGGGTGCTAGCTTTCTTT,CASSQGDRVLAFF
-,TRBD1,15,TRBV25-1,TRBJ1-5,TGTGCCAGCATTCGGGACAGCGATAGCAATCAGCCCCAGCATTTT,CASIRDSDSNQPQHF
-,-,14,TRBV28,TRBJ1-5,TGTGCCAGCAGCTCTCGGATCGAAGGGGGAGCCCAGCATTTT,CASSSRIEGGAQHF
few,TRBD2,19,TRBV5-1,TRBJ2-1,TGCGCCAGCAGCTTCAAGGGACTAGCGATCTTCAGCTCCTACAATGAGCAGTTCTTC,CASSFKGLAIFSSYNEQFF
-,-,14,TRBV28,TRBJ1-2,TGTGCCAGCAGACGGACACAGAATAACTATGGCTACACCTTC,CASRRTQNNYGYTF
few,-,14,TRBV9,TRBJ2-7,TGTGCCAGCAGCGTAATGGAGGGCTCCTACGAGCAGTACTTC,CASSVMEGSYEQYF
once,-,13,TRBV5-6,TRBJ1-5,TGTGCCAGCAGCCGGGGTGCCAATCAGCCCCAGCATTTT,CASSRGANQPQHF
-,TRBD1,15,TRBV7-2,TRBJ1-4,TGTGCCAGCAGCGCCCGGGACAGTTTTAATGAAAAACTGTTTTTT,CASSARDSFNEKLFF
once,TRBD2,16,TRBV7-2,TRBJ2-5,TGTGCCAGCAGCTTCGGACTAGCGGGTAAACAAGAGACCCAGTACTTC,CASSFGLAGKQETQYF